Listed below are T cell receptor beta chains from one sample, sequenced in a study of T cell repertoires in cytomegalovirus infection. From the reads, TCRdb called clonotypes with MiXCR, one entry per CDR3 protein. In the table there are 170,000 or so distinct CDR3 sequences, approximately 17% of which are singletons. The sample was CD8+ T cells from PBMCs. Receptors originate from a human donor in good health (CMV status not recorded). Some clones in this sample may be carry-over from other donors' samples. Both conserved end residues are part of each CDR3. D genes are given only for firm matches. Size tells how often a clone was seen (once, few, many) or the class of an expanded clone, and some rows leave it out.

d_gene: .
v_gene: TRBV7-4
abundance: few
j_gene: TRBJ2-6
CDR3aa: CASSFSEGLSSSGANVLTF
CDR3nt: TGTGCCAGCAGCTTCTCCGAGGGGCTATCGAGCTCTGGGGCCAACGTCCTGACTTTC

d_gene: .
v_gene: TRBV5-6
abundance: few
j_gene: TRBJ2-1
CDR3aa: CASSFPRLLGTYNEQFF
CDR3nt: TGTGCCAGCAGCTTCCCAAGGCTCCTTGGGACCTACAATGAGCAGTTCTTC

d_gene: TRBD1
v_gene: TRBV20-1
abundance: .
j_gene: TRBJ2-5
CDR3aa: CSASALAGTGPETQYF
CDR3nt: TGCAGTGCTAGCGCCCTTGCCGGGACAGGGCCCGAGACCCAGTACTTC

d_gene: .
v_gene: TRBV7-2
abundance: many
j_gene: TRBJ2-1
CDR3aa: CASSLVSLGDEQFF
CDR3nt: TGTGCCAGCAGCTTGGTATCACTAGGGGATGAGCAGTTCTTC

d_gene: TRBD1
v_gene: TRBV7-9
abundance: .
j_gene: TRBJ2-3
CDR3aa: CASSPKEGTGSDTQYF
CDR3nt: TGTGCCAGCAGCCCCAAGGAGGGGACAGGATCAGATACGCAGTATTTT

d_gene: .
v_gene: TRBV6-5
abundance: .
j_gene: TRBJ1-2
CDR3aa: CASSYDPGRPILNYGYTF
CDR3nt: TGTGCCAGCAGTTACGATCCGGGACGACCCATTTTGAACTATGGCTACACCTTC

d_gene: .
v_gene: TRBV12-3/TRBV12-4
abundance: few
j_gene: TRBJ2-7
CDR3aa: CASSFVGFSEQYF
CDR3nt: TGTGCCAGCAGTTTCGTTGGTTTCAGCGAGCAGTACTTC

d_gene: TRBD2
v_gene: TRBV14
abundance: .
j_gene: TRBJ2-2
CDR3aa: CASSQATGRHANTGELFF
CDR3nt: TGTGCCAGCAGCCAAGCAACCGGGAGGCACGCGAACACCGGGGAGCTGTTTTTT

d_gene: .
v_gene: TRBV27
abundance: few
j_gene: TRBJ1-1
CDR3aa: CASSLGASGTEAFF
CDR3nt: TGTGCCAGCAGTTTGGGGGCTTCGGGCACTGAAGCTTTCTTT

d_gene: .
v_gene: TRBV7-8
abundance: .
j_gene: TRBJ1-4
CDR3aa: CASSLGGTDEKLFF
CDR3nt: TGTGCCAGCAGCTTAGGTGGCACCGATGAAAAACTGTTTTTT

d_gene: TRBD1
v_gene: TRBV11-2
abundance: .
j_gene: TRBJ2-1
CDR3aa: CASSSRQGLYNEQFF
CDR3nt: TGTGCCAGCAGCTCGCGACAGGGCCTCTACAATGAGCAGTTCTTC

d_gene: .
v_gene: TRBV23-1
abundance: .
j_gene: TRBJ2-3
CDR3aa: CASSTRQNSTDTQYF
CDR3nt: TGCGCCAGCAGCACCCGACAGAATAGCACAGATACGCAGTATTTT

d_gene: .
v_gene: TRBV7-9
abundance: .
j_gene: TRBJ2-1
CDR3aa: CASSLPGVYNEQFF
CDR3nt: TGTGCCAGCAGCCTGCCGGGGGTATACAATGAGCAGTTCTTC

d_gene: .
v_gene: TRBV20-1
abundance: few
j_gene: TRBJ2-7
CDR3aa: CSARDFAASGDYEQYF
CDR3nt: TGCAGTGCTAGAGATTTCGCGGCATCAGGAGACTACGAGCAGTACTTC

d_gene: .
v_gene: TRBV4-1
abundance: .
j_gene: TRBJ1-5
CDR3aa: CASSRGQYQPQHF
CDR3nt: TGCGCCAGCAGCCGAGGACAGTATCAGCCCCAGCATTTT

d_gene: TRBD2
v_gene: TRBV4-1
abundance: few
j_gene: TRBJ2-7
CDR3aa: CASSQDYTTSGTYEQYF
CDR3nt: TGCGCCAGCAGCCAAGATTATACCACTAGCGGAACCTACGAGCAGTACTTC

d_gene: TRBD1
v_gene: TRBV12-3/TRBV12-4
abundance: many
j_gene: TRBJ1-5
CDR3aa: CASSPGGLGNQPQHF
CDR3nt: TGTGCCAGCAGTCCAGGGGGGCTGGGCAATCAGCCCCAGCATTTT

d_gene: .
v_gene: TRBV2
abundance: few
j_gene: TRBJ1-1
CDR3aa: CASFGGNTEAFF
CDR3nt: TGTGCCAGCTTCGGTGGGAACACTGAAGCTTTCTTT

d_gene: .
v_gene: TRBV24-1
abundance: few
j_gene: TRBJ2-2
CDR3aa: CATSDLDYAGELFF
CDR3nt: TGTGCCACCAGTGATTTGGACTACGCCGGGGAGCTGTTTTTT

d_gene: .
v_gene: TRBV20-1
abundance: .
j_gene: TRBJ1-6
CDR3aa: CSAREAITGNSPLHF
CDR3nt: TGCAGTGCTAGAGAAGCTATCACCGGTAATTCACCCCTCCACTTT

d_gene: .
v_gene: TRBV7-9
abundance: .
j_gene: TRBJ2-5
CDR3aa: CASSLRDTGPETQYF
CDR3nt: TGTGCCAGCAGCTTAAGGGATACAGGGCCAGAGACCCAGTACTTC

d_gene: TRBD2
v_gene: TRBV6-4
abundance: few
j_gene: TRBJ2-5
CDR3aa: CASRPGTSDQETQYF
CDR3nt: TGTGCCAGCCGCCCCGGGACTAGCGACCAAGAGACCCAGTACTTC

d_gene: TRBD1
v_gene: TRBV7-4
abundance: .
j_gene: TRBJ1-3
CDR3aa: CASSSGQEAGNTIYF
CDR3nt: TGTGCCAGCAGCTCCGGACAGGAGGCTGGAAACACCATATATTTT

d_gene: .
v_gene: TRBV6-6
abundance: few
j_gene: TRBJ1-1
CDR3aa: CASSYSSGPEAFF
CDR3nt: TGTGCCAGCAGTTACTCGAGTGGGCCTGAAGCTTTCTTT

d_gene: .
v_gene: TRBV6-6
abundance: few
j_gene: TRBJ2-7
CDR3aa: CASRSGQGVNDEQYF
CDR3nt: TGTGCCAGCAGATCCGGGCAGGGCGTGAACGACGAGCAGTACTTC

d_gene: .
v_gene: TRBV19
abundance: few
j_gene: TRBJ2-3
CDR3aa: CASKSPSVMDTQYF
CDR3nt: TGTGCCAGTAAAAGCCCTTCGGTAATGGATACGCAGTATTTT

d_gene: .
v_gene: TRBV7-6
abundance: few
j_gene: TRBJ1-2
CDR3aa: CASSLGLLYGYTF
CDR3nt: TGTGCCAGCAGCTTAGGACTACTCTATGGCTACACCTTC

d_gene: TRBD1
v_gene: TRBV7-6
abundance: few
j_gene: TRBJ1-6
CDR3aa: CASSCLQNGTGNHHF
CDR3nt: TGTGCCAGCAGCTGTTTACAGAACGGGACAGGTAACCACCACTTT

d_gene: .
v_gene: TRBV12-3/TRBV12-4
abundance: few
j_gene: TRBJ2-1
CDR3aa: CASRGAVDGHNEQFF
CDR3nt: TGTGCCAGCAGGGGGGCCGTTGACGGCCACAATGAGCAGTTCTTC

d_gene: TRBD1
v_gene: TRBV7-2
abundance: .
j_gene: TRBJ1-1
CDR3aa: CASSLNTGEIGTEAFF
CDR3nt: TGTGCCAGCAGCTTAAATACAGGGGAGATCGGTACTGAAGCTTTCTTT

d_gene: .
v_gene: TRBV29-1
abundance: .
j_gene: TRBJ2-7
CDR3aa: CSSLEGTTYEQYF
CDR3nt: TGCAGCTCCCTCGAGGGGACAACCTACGAGCAGTACTTC

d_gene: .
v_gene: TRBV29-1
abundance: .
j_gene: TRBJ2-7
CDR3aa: CSVEESQYEQYF
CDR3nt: TGCAGCGTTGAAGAGTCTCAATACGAGCAGTACTTC

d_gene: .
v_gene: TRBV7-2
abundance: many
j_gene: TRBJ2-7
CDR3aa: CASSLEGAYTTYEQYF
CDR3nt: TGTGCCAGCAGCCTCGAAGGGGCATATACGACCTACGAGCAGTACTTC

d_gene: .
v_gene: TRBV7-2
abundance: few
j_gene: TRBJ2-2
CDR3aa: CASNEPRQDTGELFF
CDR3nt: TGTGCCAGCAACGAGCCGAGACAAGACACCGGGGAGCTGTTTTTT

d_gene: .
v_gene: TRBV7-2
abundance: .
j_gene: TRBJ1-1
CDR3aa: CASSLVGAEAFF
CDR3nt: TGTGCCAGCAGCTTAGTAGGGGCTGAAGCTTTCTTT

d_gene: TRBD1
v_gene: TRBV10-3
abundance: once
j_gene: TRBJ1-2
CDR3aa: CAISVSGTGYGYTF
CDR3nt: TGTGCCATCAGTGTTTCCGGGACAGGCTATGGCTACACCTTC

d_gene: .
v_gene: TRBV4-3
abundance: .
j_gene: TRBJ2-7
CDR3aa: CASSQEGETGYEQYF
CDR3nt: TGCGCCAGCAGCCAAGAGGGGGAGACGGGCTACGAGCAGTACTTC

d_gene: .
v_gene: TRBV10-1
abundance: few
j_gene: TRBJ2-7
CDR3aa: CASSEGARQSLREQYF
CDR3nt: TGCGCCAGCAGTGAGGGAGCGAGACAGTCCTTGAGGGAGCAGTACTTC

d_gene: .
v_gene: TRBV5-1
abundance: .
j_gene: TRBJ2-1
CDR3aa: CASSLGGADEQFF
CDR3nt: TGCGCCAGCAGCTTGGGAGGGGCCGATGAGCAGTTCTTC

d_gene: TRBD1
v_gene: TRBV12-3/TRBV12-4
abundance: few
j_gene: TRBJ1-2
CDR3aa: CASSLTTGIGYTF
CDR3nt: TGTGCCAGCAGTTTAACGACAGGGATTGGCTACACCTTC

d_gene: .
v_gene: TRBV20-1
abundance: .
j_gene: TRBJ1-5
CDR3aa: CSARDYQQDTGEAQHF
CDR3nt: TGCAGTGCTAGAGATTATCAGCAGGACACGGGTGAAGCCCAGCATTTT

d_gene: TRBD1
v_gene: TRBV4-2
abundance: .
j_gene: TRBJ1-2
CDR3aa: CASSHGQGALYGYTF
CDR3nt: TGTGCCAGCAGCCACGGACAGGGGGCCCTCTATGGCTACACCTTC

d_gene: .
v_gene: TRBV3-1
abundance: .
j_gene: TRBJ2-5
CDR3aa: CASSQDDQIRETQYF
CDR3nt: TGTGCCAGCAGCCAAGACGATCAGATCCGGGAGACCCAGTACTTC

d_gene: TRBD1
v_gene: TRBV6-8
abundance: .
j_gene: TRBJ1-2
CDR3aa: CAGQGSRYGYTF
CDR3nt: TGTGCCGGACAGGGGTCCCGCTATGGCTACACCTTC

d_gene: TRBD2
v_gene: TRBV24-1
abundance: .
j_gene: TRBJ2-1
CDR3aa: CATSGGGAKVYNEQFF
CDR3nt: TGTGCCACCAGTGGCGGGGGGGCCAAGGTTTACAATGAGCAGTTCTTC

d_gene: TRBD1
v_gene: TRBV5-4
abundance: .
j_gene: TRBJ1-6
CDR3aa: CASSLSRGLSPLHF
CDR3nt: TGTGCCAGCAGCTTGAGTAGGGGGCTCTCACCCCTCCACTTT

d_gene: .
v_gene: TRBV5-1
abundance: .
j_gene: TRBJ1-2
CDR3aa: CASSLEERWDDYGYTF
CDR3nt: TGCGCCAGCAGCTTGGAGGAACGATGGGACGACTATGGCTACACCTTC

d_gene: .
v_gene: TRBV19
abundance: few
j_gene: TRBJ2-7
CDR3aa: CASSIIQGYEQYF
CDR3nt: TGTGCCAGTAGTATTATACAGGGCTACGAGCAGTACTTC

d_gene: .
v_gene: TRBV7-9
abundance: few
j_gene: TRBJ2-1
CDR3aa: CASSLGAGMDNEQFF
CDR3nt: TGTGCCAGCAGCTTAGGGGCAGGGATGGACAATGAGCAGTTCTTC

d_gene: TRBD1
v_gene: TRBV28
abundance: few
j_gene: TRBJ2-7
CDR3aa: CASSFRQGAWSEQYF
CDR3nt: TGTGCCAGCAGTTTCCGGCAGGGGGCATGGTCCGAGCAGTACTTC

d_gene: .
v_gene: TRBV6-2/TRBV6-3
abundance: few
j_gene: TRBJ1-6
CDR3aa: CASKQGPNNSPLHF
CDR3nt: TGTGCCAGCAAACAGGGACCCAATAATTCACCCCTCCACTTT

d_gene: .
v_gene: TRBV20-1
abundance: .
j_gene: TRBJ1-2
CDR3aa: CSAPRTDGYTF
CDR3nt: TGCAGTGCTCCGAGGACAGATGGCTACACCTTC

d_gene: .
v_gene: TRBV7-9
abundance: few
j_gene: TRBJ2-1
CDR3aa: CASSSDRGEQFF
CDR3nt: TGTGCCAGCAGCTCCGACAGAGGTGAGCAGTTCTTC

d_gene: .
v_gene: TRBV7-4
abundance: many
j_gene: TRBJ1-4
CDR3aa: CASSSRVWQNNEKLFF
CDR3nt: TGTGCCAGCAGCTCCCGGGTCTGGCAGAATAATGAAAAACTGTTTTTT

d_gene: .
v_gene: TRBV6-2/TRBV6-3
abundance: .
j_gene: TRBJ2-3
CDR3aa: CASSYPRMTDTQYF
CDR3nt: TGTGCCAGCAGTTACCCGCGAATGACAGATACGCAGTATTTT

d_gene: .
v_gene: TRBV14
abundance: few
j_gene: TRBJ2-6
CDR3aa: CASSQTGTGANVLTF
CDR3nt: TGTGCCAGCAGCCAAACAGGGACTGGGGCCAACGTCCTGACTTTC

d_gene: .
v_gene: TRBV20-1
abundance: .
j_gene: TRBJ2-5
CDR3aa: CSARRDVQETQYF
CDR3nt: TGCAGTGCAAGACGGGACGTACAAGAGACCCAGTACTTC

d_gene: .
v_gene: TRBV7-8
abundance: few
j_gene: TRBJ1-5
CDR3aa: CASSLIGTLNQPQHF
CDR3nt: TGTGCCAGCAGCTTAATCGGGACCCTCAATCAGCCCCAGCATTTT

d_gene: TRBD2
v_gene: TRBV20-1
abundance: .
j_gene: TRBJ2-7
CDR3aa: CSAIERENYEQYF
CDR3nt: TGCAGTGCTATCGAGCGGGAGAACTACGAGCAGTACTTC

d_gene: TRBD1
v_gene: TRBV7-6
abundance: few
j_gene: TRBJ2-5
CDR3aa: CASSLGTGEETQYF
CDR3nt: TGTGCCAGCAGCTTAGGGACAGGGGAAGAGACCCAGTACTTC